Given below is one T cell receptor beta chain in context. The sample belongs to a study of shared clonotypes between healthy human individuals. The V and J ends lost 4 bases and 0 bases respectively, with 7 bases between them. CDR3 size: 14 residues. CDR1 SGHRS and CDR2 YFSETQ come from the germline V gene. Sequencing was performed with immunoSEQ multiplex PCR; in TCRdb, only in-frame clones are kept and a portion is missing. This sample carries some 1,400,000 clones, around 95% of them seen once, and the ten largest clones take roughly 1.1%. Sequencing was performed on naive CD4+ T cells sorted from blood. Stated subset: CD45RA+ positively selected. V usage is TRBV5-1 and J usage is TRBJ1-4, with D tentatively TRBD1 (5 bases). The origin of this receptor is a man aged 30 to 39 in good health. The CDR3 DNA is TGCGCCAGCAGCCGACAGCCAACTAATGAAAAACTGTTTTTT. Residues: CASSRQPTNEKLFF.